This section outlines one T cell receptor beta chain sequence together with its context. These data are taken from a study of CD8 T cells in Susac syndrome. Overall study: Blood was drawn from Susac syndrome patients while they were therapy-naive, on corticosteroids, or on intravenous immunoglobulin alone.

The CDR3 is made up of 14 amino acids. The germline CDR1 and CDR2 sequences are LNHNV and YYDKDF (reference sequence). Trimming removed 0 bases at V and 6 bases at J, with 9 bases between. cDNA came from roughly 0.53 to 1 ug RNA primed by random hexamers. MiXCR, run by TCRdb on the immunoSEQ multiplex PCR reads, gives a single entry per CDR3 protein. The data show about 210,000 distinct CDR3 sequences, about 94% seen once. This TCR derives from a human donor with Susac syndrome. This rearrangement joins TRBV15 to TRBJ1-5; D is unresolved. Sequencing input: CD4+ T cells from PBMCs. The CDR3 loop reads CATSRDDGGQPQHF. The CDR3 nucleotides are TGTGCCACCAGCAGAGACGACGGCGGTCAGCCCCAGCATTTT.